The rows below give T cell receptor beta chains drawn from one sample of a study of blood T cell repertoires in COVID-19. Profiling relied on immunoSEQ multiplex PCR, and the TCRdb table lists in-frame clones only, not all of them. The data contain about 60,000 clones, 88% of them seen just once; the ten biggest clones take up approximately 4.3%. The sequencing input was peripheral blood. The receptor set was obtained from a man aged 55-75 years with acute or convalescent COVID-19. The CDR3 runs from the conserved cysteine through the conserved F or W.

V,length,J,CDR3
TRBV5-1,16,TRBJ2-6,CASSLGHQSGANVLTF
TRBV28,14,TRBJ1-2,CASSRGVTNYGYTF
TRBV20-1,17,TRBJ2-1,CSASRTSGGDMSPTQFF
TRBV7-9,17,TRBJ1-4,CASSRSSGQGGNKKLFF
TRBV29-1,16,TRBJ2-1,CSVQRLAGPRVNEQFF
TRBV16,17,TRBJ1-6,CASSQFVGHSYNSPLHF
TRBV7-8,14,TRBJ1-1,CASSFNSPDTEAFF
TRBV3-1/TRBV3-2,14,TRBJ1-2,CASSALWGPYGYTF
TRBV27,14,TRBJ2-7,CASSKDRAGYEQYF
TRBV19,13,TRBJ1-5,CASSRQTNQPQHF
TRBV3-1/TRBV3-2,14,TRBJ1-1,CASRARGPNTEAFF
TRBV19,16,TRBJ1-5,CASSIVGRVGNQPQHF
TRBV7-9,14,TRBJ2-1,CASSFAGGYNEQFF
TRBV19,14,TRBJ2-3,CASTSSGSGDTQYF
TRBV5-8,15,TRBJ2-3,CASSLGTRNTDTQYF
TRBV9,15,TRBJ2-1,CASSAQGGSYNEQFF
TRBV6-5,14,TRBJ1-4,CAAQGTFGNEKLFF
TRBV12-3/TRBV12-4,11,TRBJ2-7,CASSVYYEQYF
TRBV5-1,14,TRBJ2-3,CASSLGGVRDTQYF
TRBV7-9,16,TRBJ2-2,CASSSEHFLSTGELFF
TRBV30,9,TRBJ1-1,CVGRPEAFF
TRBV30,12,TRBJ1-5,CAWSGGRQPQHF
TRBV5-1,15,TRBJ2-3,CASSFVGGSTDTQYF
TRBV29-1,12,TRBJ2-7,CSVQGQPYEQYF
TRBV30,16,TRBJ2-2,CAWSSGSSQNTGELFF
TRBV28,14,TRBJ1-6,CASSFEQYNSPLHF
TRBV7-2,15,TRBJ2-7,CASSPRAHKLYEQYF
TRBV28,13,TRBJ1-1,CASTLREPTEAFF
TRBV9,15,TRBJ2-1,CASSPRTSGSGEQFF
TRBV18,14,TRBJ2-3,CASSRLVGTDTQYF
TRBV27,13,TRBJ2-7,CASSFTGLYEQYF
TRBV4-1,12,TRBJ1-1,CASSQGSREAFF
TRBV7-8,16,TRBJ2-2,CASSLGGAGEAGELFF
TRBV30,13,TRBJ1-1,CAWADRTNTEAFF
TRBV6-5,14,TRBJ1-1,CASTLGTANTEAFF
TRBV5-5,13,TRBJ1-2,CASSFQVANGYTF
TRBV7-2,15,TRBJ1-5,CASSLGTGGKQPQHF
TRBV3-1/TRBV3-2,16,TRBJ1-4,CASSLRQGARNEKLFF
TRBV7-2,16,TRBJ2-7,CASSLARTSEGYEQYF
TRBV3-1/TRBV3-2,15,TRBJ2-7,CASSRGGSFGDFEYF
TRBV28,12,TRBJ2-1,CASVQGRNEQFF